These 24 T cell receptor beta chains originate from one sample sequenced in a study of CXCR3-negative and CXCR3-positive naive CD8 T cells. Each TRB cDNA library was prepared by 5' RACE (with UMI labels). With the 5' RACE reads reprocessed, TCRdb shows one record per CDR3 protein and no DNA. In total, the table holds about 38,000 distinct CDR3 sequences. The sequencing input was memory CD8+ T cells from blood. These receptors all come from a human donor in good health. Some clones in this sample may be carry-over from other donors' samples.

This rearrangement joins TRBV12-3 or TRBV12-4 to TRBJ2-3; with no DNA, the TCRdb D assignment of TRBD1 cannot be verified. The CDR3 is 17 residues long. CDR3 in amino acids: CASSPSRDRLSTDTQYF.

This chain uses TRBV7-9 with TRBJ1-2; the D gene TCRdb calls, TRBD1, cannot be checked with no DNA. The CDR3 extends over 13 amino acids. Germline V gene lookup returns CDR1 SEHNR and CDR2 FQNEAQ (reference sequence). The CDR3 spells CASSLGTTYGYTF.

This chain uses TRBV5-5 with TRBJ2-7; TCRdb designates TRBD2, a call that cannot be tested without DNA. This CDR3 comprises 14 residues. The germline gives CDR1 SGHKS, CDR2 YYEKEE (reference sequence). This CDR3 is CASSPGTRRYEQYF.

The chain recombines TRBV6-2 or TRBV6-3 with TRBJ2-3; as DNA is missing, the TRBD2 call by TCRdb cannot be tested. Per the germline V gene, CDR1 is MNHEY and CDR2 is SVGEGT. The CDR3 runs to 14 residues. CDR3 region: CASSYRRNTDTQYF.

The rearrangement joins TRBV28 to TRBJ2-5; TCRdb's D gene call, TRBD1, goes unchecked for lack of DNA. The CDR3 has 12 residues. Germline CDR1 reads MDHEN; CDR2 reads SYDVKM. CDR3 residues: CASLGGQETQYF.

This chain connects TRBV10-1 to TRBJ2-6. Germline V gene data show CDR1 as WNHNN and CDR2 as SYGVQD (reference sequence). This CDR3 has 13 residues. The CDR3 protein is CASSRSGANVLTF.

The chain is built from TRBV15 and TRBJ2-7; there is no DNA to check the TCRdb D call of TRBD2. The CDR3 totals 14 residues. The germline CDR1 and CDR2 sequences are LNHNV and YYDKDF (reference sequence). This CDR3 reads CATSRVGGTYEQYF.

V and J are TRBV10-3 and TRBJ1-2; the D gene TCRdb calls, TRBD1, cannot be checked with no DNA. This CDR3 is 15 amino acids long. Germline CDR1 reads ENHRY; CDR2 reads SYGVKD. The CDR3 here is CASMDGELINYGYTF.

The J gene is TRBJ1-1, the V gene TRBV7-9; TCRdb's assignment of TRBD1 cannot be checked, as there is no DNA. Germline lookup yields CDR1 SEHNR and CDR2 FQNEAQ (reference sequence). The CDR3 extends over 16 amino acids. CDR3 region: CASSLAAVGTPREAFF.

The rearrangement uses TRBV14 and TRBJ2-3; the TCRdb call, TRBD2, lacks DNA for checking. The CDR3 spans 15 residues. From germline, CDR1 is SGHDN and CDR2 FVKESK. CDR3 region: CASSQVASGFHTQYF. The entire variable domain, with the rest obtained from reference TRBV14 and TRBJ2-3, is as follows: EAGVTQFPSHSVIEKGQTVTLRCDPISGHDNLYWYRRVMGKEIKFLLHFVKESKQDESGMPNNRFLAERTGGTYSTLKVQPAELEDSGVYFCASSQVASGFHTQYFGPGTRLTVL.

This chain links TRBV4-3 with TRBJ2-6. The CDR3 runs 17 residues. In germline, CDR1 is LGHNA, CDR2 YSLEER. CDR3 residues: CASSQDGRGSGANVLTF.

V usage is TRBV28 and J usage is TRBJ2-2. The CDR3 is made up of 14 amino acids. Germline values: CDR1 MDHEN, CDR2 SYDVKM. CDR3 loop: CASSPRWGTGELFF.

The chain links TRBV14 to TRBJ2-5. This CDR3 has 12 amino acids. Germline loops: CDR1 SGHDN, CDR2 FVKESK. CDR3 protein: CASSNDQETQYF.

The chain joins TRBV7-9 to TRBJ2-1. This CDR3 spans 12 amino acids. Germline V gene data show CDR1 as SEHNR and CDR2 as FQNEAQ (reference sequence). CDR3 sequence reads: CASGPFNNEQFF.

J is TRBJ1-1 and V is TRBV29-1. The germline V gene has CDR1 SQVTM and CDR2 ANQGSEA. The CDR3 length is 12 residues. The CDR3 spells CSVWQRNTEAFF.

The rearrangement links TRBV14 to TRBJ2-3. Germline lookup yields CDR1 SGHDN and CDR2 FVKESK. The CDR3 length is 17 residues. CDR3 protein: CASSQGLVLKSTDTQYF. The whole variable domain, filled in from reference TRBV14 and TRBJ2-3, reads EAGVTQFPSHSVIEKGQTVTLRCDPISGHDNLYWYRRVMGKEIKFLLHFVKESKQDESGMPNNRFLAERTGGTYSTLKVQPAELEDSGVYFCASSQGLVLKSTDTQYFGPGTRLTVL.

The chain couples TRBV11-2 to TRBJ2-2; the TCRdb call, TRBD2, lacks DNA for checking. Germline CDR1 reads SGHAT; CDR2 reads FQNNGV. The CDR3 runs to 18 residues. CDR3 sequence reads: CASSLVPGLAGGTGELFF.

V usage is TRBV12-3 or TRBV12-4 and J usage is TRBJ2-3; TCRdb's D call of TRBD2 is untestable without DNA. This CDR3 has 15 residues. CDR3 residues: CASSFYAGYTDTQYF.

This rearrangement joins TRBV4-2 to TRBJ2-7. Germline V CDR1 and CDR2: LGHNA, YNFKEQ. This CDR3 has 15 amino acids. CDR3 in amino acids: CASSQDLGPPYEQYF.

V is TRBV3-1 and J is TRBJ2-1. CDR1 is LGHDT, CDR2 YNNKEL, per germline (reference sequence). The CDR3 is made up of 18 amino acids. This CDR3 reads CASSQQTPSASSYNEQFF.

This chain joins TRBV10-3 and TRBJ1-2. This CDR3 is built from 15 residues. Germline V lookup: CDR1 ENHRY, CDR2 SYGVKD. The chain's CDR3 is CAISELISLTYGYTF.

V and J are TRBV4-3 and TRBJ2-7; TCRdb indicates TRBD1, and absent DNA this call remains unverified. Per germline, CDR1 LGHNA and CDR2 YSLEER. The CDR3 covers 15 residues. CDR3 region: CASSVGTGGSYEQYF.

CDR3 protein: CASSLGFWGANEQFF. The chain joins TRBV12-3 or TRBV12-4 to TRBJ2-1; the D call from TCRdb, TRBD1, cannot be confirmed without DNA. The CDR3 has 15 amino acids.

The rearrangement links TRBV6-4 to TRBJ2-6. Germline V gene lookup returns CDR1 MRHNA and CDR2 SNTAGT. The CDR3 is made up of 15 amino acids. The chain's CDR3 is CASILQISGANVLTF.